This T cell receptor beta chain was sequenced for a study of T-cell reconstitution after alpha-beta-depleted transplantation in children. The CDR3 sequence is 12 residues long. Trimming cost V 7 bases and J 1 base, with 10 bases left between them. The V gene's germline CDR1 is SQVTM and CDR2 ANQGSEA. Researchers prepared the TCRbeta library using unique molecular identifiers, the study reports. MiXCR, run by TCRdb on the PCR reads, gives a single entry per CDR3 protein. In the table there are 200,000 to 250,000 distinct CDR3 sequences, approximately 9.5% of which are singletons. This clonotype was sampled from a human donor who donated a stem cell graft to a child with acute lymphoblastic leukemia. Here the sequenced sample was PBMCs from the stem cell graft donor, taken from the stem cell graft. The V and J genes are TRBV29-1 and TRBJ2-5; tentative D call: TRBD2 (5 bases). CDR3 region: CSALAPQETQYF. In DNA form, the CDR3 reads TGCAGCGCGCTAGCACCCCAAGAGACCCAGTACTTC. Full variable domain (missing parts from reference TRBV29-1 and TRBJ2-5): SAVISQKPSRDICQRGTSLTIQCQVDSQVTMMFWYRQQPGQSLTLIATANQGSEATYESGFVIDKFPISRPNLTFSTLTVSNMSPEDSSIYLCSALAPQETQYFGPGTRLLVL.